These 28 T cell receptor beta chains were sequenced from one sample in a study of shared clonotypes between healthy human individuals. Profiled with immunoSEQ multiplex PCR; TCRdb holds only in-frame clones, not every one. The table lists roughly 520,000 clones, 95% to 96% of them singletons. Sequenced: naive CD4+ T cells sorted from blood. Specified subset: CD45RA+ positively selected. The receptor source for this set is a woman in her 30s in good health.

The chain combines TRBV5-5 with TRBJ2-7; D remains ambiguous. The CDR3 loop spans 15 amino acids. Trimming stripped 0 bases from V and 3 bases from J, with 13 bases between. CDR1 is SGHKS, CDR2 YYEKEE, per germline (reference sequence). CDR3: CASSLGPTEFYEQYF. CDR3 DNA sequence: TGTGCCAGCAGCTTGGGTCCCACAGAGTTCTACGAGCAGTACTTC.

The chain links TRBV6-5 to TRBJ1-1; D unclear. V lost 7 bases and J lost 6, with 18 bases in between. There are 14 residues in the CDR3. Germline V lookup: CDR1 MNHEY, CDR2 SVGAGI. CDR3 protein: CASISTQWSAEAFF. Written as DNA, the CDR3 is TGTGCCAGCATTTCGACGCAGTGGAGTGCTGAAGCTTTCTTT.

The chain uses TRBV30 and TRBJ2-1, with 13 bases lining up with TRBD2. V lost 5 bases and J lost 9; bases outside the gene matches: 13. CDR3 length equals 16 residues. Germline CDR1 is GTSNPN and CDR2 is SVGIG (reference sequence). The CDR3 nucleotides are TGTGCCTGGGGAAAGGGACTAGCGGGGACGTTGGGTGAGCAGTTCTTC. It encodes CAWGKGLAGTLGEQFF.

The chain has TRBV7-3 and TRBJ2-1, with 9 bases that match TRBD1. The germline CDR1 and CDR2 sequences are SGHTA and FQGTGA. Trimming removed 5 bases from V and 0 bases from J; junction bases left unmatched: 2. This CDR3 comprises 15 residues. The CDR3 nucleotides are TGTGCCAGCAGCCCGACAGGGGGCTCCTACAATGAGCAGTTCTTC. As protein: CASSPTGGSYNEQFF.

This chain links TRBV28 with TRBJ2-7; 8 nucleotides line up with TRBD2. With 9 bases clipped from V and 3 bases from J, the junction kept 13 bases outside the gene matches. The CDR3 runs 15 residues. Germline assignment: CDR1 MDHEN and CDR2 SYDVKM. CDR3 bases: TGTGCCAGTCGTTCTGGGGGGCTAGCGGGCTACGAGCAGTACTTC. Its translation: CASRSGGLAGYEQYF.

The chain uses TRBV28 and TRBJ2-7; D is ambiguous. Germline loops: CDR1 MDHEN, CDR2 SYDVKM. The V end was cut by 5 bases, the J end by 2 bases, with 4 bases between. The CDR3 sequence is 11 residues long. CDR3 in amino acids: CASSPAYEQYF. CDR3 in DNA: TGTGCCAGCAGTCCCGCCTACGAGCAGTACTTC.

The rearrangement uses TRBV4-1 and TRBJ2-3; 9 bases agree with TRBD2. Germline assignment: CDR1 MGHRA and CDR2 YSYEKL. V lost 0 bases to trimming and J lost 4 bases; unmatched junction nucleotides: 8. This CDR3 is built from 17 residues. The CDR3 region has the DNA TGCGCCAGCAGCCAAGATCAGCTTGCGGGAGGGGCAGATACGCAGTATTTT. Its protein product is CASSQDQLAGGADTQYF.

The chain recombines TRBV6-6 with TRBJ2-7; maybe TRBD2 (6 bases). This CDR3 contains 14 residues. V lost 5 bases, J lost 6 bases, and 17 bases lay in between. CDR1 is MNHNY, CDR2 SVGAGI, per germline (reference sequence). CDR3 nucleotide sequence: TGTGCCAGCAGTGCCCGGGACTGGGCGACCGAGCAGTACTTC. Amino acids: CASSARDWATEQYF.

The J gene is TRBJ2-7, the V gene TRBV28; 9 positions agree with TRBD2. Germline CDR1 is MDHEN and CDR2 is SYDVKM. With 6 bases clipped from V and 1 base from J, the junction kept 4 bases outside the gene matches. The CDR3 spans 14 residues. The CDR3 coding sequence is TGTGCCAGCAGGGCTAGCGGGACTTCCTACGAGCAGTACTTC. This sequence encodes CASRASGTSYEQYF.

V gene TRBV5-1 combines with J gene TRBJ2-7; 9 bases align to TRBD1. The trim removed 4 bases at V and 3 bases at J, leaving 11 bases unmatched. The length of the CDR3 is 16 residues. CDR1 is SGHRS, CDR2 YFSETQ, per germline. The CDR3 here is CASSPAGQGKYYEQYF. CDR3 coding DNA: TGCGCCAGCAGCCCGGCGGGACAGGGTAAATACTACGAGCAGTACTTC.

This chain joins TRBV6-5 and TRBJ1-5; no firm D call. The ends were cut back, 5 bases at V and 4 bases at J, with 9 bases in the middle. The CDR3 consists of 13 residues. Germline CDR1 is MNHEY and CDR2 is SVGAGI. This CDR3 reads CASSAQVNQPQHF. The CDR3 nucleotides read TGTGCCAGCAGTGCCCAGGTAAATCAGCCCCAGCATTTT.

This chain links TRBV7-9 with TRBJ2-5; D is unclear. The J call could be wrong; TRBJ2-7 is a better fit for the DNA end. The CDR3 is 11 amino acids. CDR1 and CDR2 from the germline V gene are SEHNR and FQNEAQ (reference sequence). As DNA, the CDR3 is TGTGCCAGCAGCTTAGTAGTCGAGCAGTACTTC. This encodes CASSLVVEQYF.

The rearrangement links TRBV27 to TRBJ2-5; TRBD2 matches at 8 bases. This CDR3 is built from 15 residues. CDR1 MNHEY and CDR2 SMNVEV come from the germline V gene (reference sequence). V shed 5 bases and J 10 bases; nucleotides not matched to a gene: 15. The CDR3 region is CASSPRTSRVLDQYF. The CDR3 nucleotides read TGTGCCAGCAGTCCCCGGACTAGCCGAGTATTGGACCAGTACTTC.

V gene TRBV6-1 combines with J gene TRBJ1-4, with TRBD1 identical over 10 bases. Germline values: CDR1 MNHNS, CDR2 SASEGT. The V segment lost 9 bases and the J segment 7 bases; nucleotides outside the gene matches: 5. This CDR3 contains 13 residues. The CDR3 protein is CASTRDRGEKLFF. As DNA, the CDR3 is TGTGCCAGTACAAGGGACAGGGGTGAAAAACTGTTTTTT.

The chain uses TRBV18 and TRBJ1-4; D is unresolved. Per the germline V gene, CDR1 is KGHSH and CDR2 is LQKENI. Trimming shortened V by 6 bases and J by 8 bases, and 13 bases separated the two germline ends. This CDR3 spans 13 amino acids. The CDR3 loop reads CASSPSENEKLFF. Written as DNA, the CDR3 is TGTGCCAGCTCCCCGTCAGAGAACGAAAAACTGTTTTTT.

This chain connects TRBV10-3 to TRBJ2-7; D possibly corresponds to TRBD1 (5 bases). CDR1 and CDR2 (germline): ENHRY, SYGVKD. Trimming stripped 3 bases from V and 3 bases from J, with 6 bases between. CDR3 length equals 12 residues. CDR3 nucleotides: TGTGCCATCAGTGACAGGGACTACGAGCAGTACTTC. Residues: CAISDRDYEQYF.

This rearrangement joins TRBV4-1 to TRBJ2-5, with 7 bases lining up with TRBD1. The V gene's germline CDR1 is MGHRA and CDR2 YSYEKL. The CDR3 totals 14 residues. The junction had 6 bases not matched to a gene; V was cut back by 3 bases and J by 5 bases. CDR3 protein: CASSHTDRMETQYF. In nucleotides, the CDR3 is TGCGCCAGCAGCCATACGGACAGGATGGAGACCCAGTACTTC.

V is TRBV4-2 and J is TRBJ2-7, with D tentatively TRBD1 (6 bases). The CDR3 length is 15 residues. The V end was cut by 1 base, the J end by 3 bases, with 13 bases between. Germline V lookup: CDR1 LGHNA, CDR2 YNFKEQ. CDR3 sequence (DNA): TGTGCCAGCAGCCAAGCCAGGGACATTTTCTACGAGCAGTACTTC. Residues: CASSQARDIFYEQYF.

This chain connects TRBV7-2 to TRBJ1-2, with a tentative D call TRBD1 (6 bases). This CDR3 contains 14 residues. Germline CDR1 is SGHTA and CDR2 is FQGNSA. Trimming removed 1 base at V and 4 bases at J, with 10 bases between. The CDR3 spells CASSLDTGPYGYTF. The CDR3 nucleotides read TGTGCCAGCAGCTTAGACACAGGGCCCTATGGCTACACCTTC.

The rearrangement links TRBV6-1 to TRBJ2-1; TRBD1 might be the D (6 bases). The CDR3 spans 15 residues. In germline, CDR1 is MNHNS, CDR2 SASEGT. Between the trimmed V and J ends, which lost 8 bases and 0 bases, there was a span of 14 bases. The CDR3 sequence is CASAPTGISYNEQFF. CDR3 sequence (DNA): TGTGCCAGCGCCCCGACAGGCATCTCCTACAATGAGCAGTTCTTC.

This chain joins TRBV7-9 and TRBJ2-1; unclear D gene. The CDR3 contains 12 residues. Germline values: CDR1 SEHNR, CDR2 FQNEAQ (reference sequence). V shed 4 bases and J shed 9 bases, with 10 bases lying between them. The DNA for the CDR3 is TGTGCCAGCAGCTCATTCCTGGGTGAGCAGTTCTTC. Translation gives CASSSFLGEQFF. The variable domain in full, completed from reference TRBV7-9 and TRBJ2-1, reads DTGVSQNPRHKITKRGQNVTFRCDPISEHNRLYWYRQTLGQGPEFLTYFQNEAQLEKSRLLSDRFSAERPKGSFSTLEIQRTEQGDSAMYLCASSSFLGEQFFGPGTRLTVL.

CDR3 in amino acids: CASSIGLAGSYEQYF. The CDR3 coding sequence is TGTGCCAGTAGTATCGGACTAGCGGGTTCCTACGAGCAGTACTTC. V gene TRBV19 combines with J gene TRBJ2-5; 11 nucleotides agree with TRBD2. Near its end, the DNA agrees better with TRBJ2-7, so the J call may be wrong. There are 15 residues in the CDR3. Germline CDR1 and CDR2: LNHDA and SQIVND (reference sequence).

The chain carries TRBV6-5 and TRBJ2-3, with TRBD1 identical over 8 bases. With 6 bases clipped from V and 2 bases from J, the junction kept 7 bases outside the gene matches. This CDR3 contains 15 residues. Germline V lookup: CDR1 MNHEY, CDR2 SVGAGI. The CDR3 reads CASRGDRGLTDTQYF. CDR3 bases: TGTGCCAGCAGGGGTGACAGGGGCCTCACAGATACGCAGTATTTT.

The J gene is TRBJ2-7, the V gene TRBV7-2; a weak D match, TRBD2 (6 bases). This CDR3 region has 16 residues. The V gene lost 5 bases and the J gene lost 2 bases, with 19 bases spanning the gap. The germline V gene has CDR1 SGHTA and CDR2 FQGNSA. CDR3 loop: CASSREGTGYPYEQYF. CDR3 sequence (DNA): TGTGCCAGCAGCCGAGAGGGGACTGGCTATCCCTACGAGCAGTACTTC. Drawing the rest from reference TRBV7-2 and TRBJ2-7, the complete variable domain is GAGVSQSPSNKVTEKGKDVELRCDPISGHTALYWYRQSLGQGLEFLIYFQGNSAPDKSGLPSDRFSAERTGGSVSTLTIQRTQQEDSAVYLCASSREGTGYPYEQYFGPGTRLTVT.

The chain carries TRBV19 and TRBJ1-5; no clear D. Trimming stripped 2 bases from V and 4 bases from J, with 12 bases between. CDR3 length: 15 amino acids. Germline V gene lookup returns CDR1 LNHDA and CDR2 SQIVND (reference sequence). CDR3 sequence (DNA): TGTGCCAGTAGTATATCAGGCCCCTTAAATCAGCCCCAGCATTTT. Protein: CASSISGPLNQPQHF. The full variable domain, with the rest looked up from reference TRBV19 and TRBJ1-5, is DGGITQSPKYLFRKEGQNVTLSCEQNLNHDAMYWYRQDPGQGLRLIYYSQIVNDFQKGDIAEGYSVSREKKESFPLTVTSAQKNPTAFYLCASSISGPLNQPQHFGDGTRLSIL.

The sample holds one count of this clone. The rearrangement uses TRBV7-8 and TRBJ2-1, with D possibly matching TRBD2 (6 bases). V gave up 4 bases and J gave up 2 bases, with 18 bases separating them. The CDR3 is 17 amino acids. The V gene's germline CDR1 is SGHVS and CDR2 FQNEAQ. DNA for the CDR3: TGTGCCAGCAGCTCTGGGGGGTCGTCCAAAACCTACAATGAGCAGTTCTTC. It specifies CASSSGGSSKTYNEQFF.

The chain carries TRBV6-5 and TRBJ1-2, with 7 bases identical to TRBD1. Trimming removed 6 bases from V and 4 bases from J; junction bases left unmatched: 5. Germline V lookup: CDR1 MNHEY, CDR2 SVGAGI. The CDR3 loop spans 13 amino acids. DNA for the CDR3: TGTGCCAGCAGGACCGGACAGGTCTATGGCTACACCTTC. As protein: CASRTGQVYGYTF.

This chain joins TRBV4-2 and TRBJ1-5; possibly TRBD1 for D (5 bases). The CDR3 extends over 17 amino acids. Trimming shortened V by 0 bases and J by 4 bases, and 16 bases separated the two germline ends. The V gene's germline CDR1 is LGHNA and CDR2 YNFKEQ. The CDR3 loop is CASSQEDTWLWNQPQHF. DNA of the CDR3: TGTGCCAGCAGCCAAGAGGACACCTGGCTGTGGAATCAGCCCCAGCATTTT.